This is a list of T cell receptor beta chains from one sample in a study of PD-1 blockade in classical Hodgkin lymphoma. Clones were sequenced by immunoSEQ multiplex PCR, and TCRdb holds only the in-frame ones, with some missing. Seen here are 110,000 or so clones, roughly 89% observed once, and the top ten hold under 20%. The starting material was peripheral blood mononuclear cells (PBMCs), obtained before the fourth cycle of nivolumab. The receptors derive from a human donor with classical Hodgkin lymphoma. CDR3s include the opening cysteine and the closing phenylalanine or tryptophan. The D gene is left open where the match is weak. Expanded clones are given a class, and other clones once, few, many or no size at all.

DNA: TGTGCCAGCAGCTTACAGGGTAACTATGGCTACACCTTC
CDR3: CASSLQGNYGYTF
V: TRBV7-2
size: .
D: .
J: TRBJ1-2

DNA: TGTGCCAGCAGCCCCCTACCGGGAGGGCCTTACGAGCAGTACTTC
CDR3: CASSPLPGGPYEQYF
V: TRBV11-1
size: .
D: TRBD2
J: TRBJ2-7

DNA: TGCAGCGTTGAATTAGTGGGGGAAAGTTCGGCTAGGACAGATACGCAGTATTTT
CDR3: CSVELVGESSARTDTQYF
V: TRBV29-1
size: .
D: .
J: TRBJ2-3

DNA: TGTGCCAGCAGTGAATGGGCAGCAACTAATGAAAAACTGTTTTTT
CDR3: CASSEWAATNEKLFF
V: TRBV6-1
size: .
D: .
J: TRBJ1-4

DNA: TGTGCCAGCAGCTTAGTCGGCAAAAACATTCAGTACTTC
CDR3: CASSLVGKNIQYF
V: TRBV13
size: .
D: .
J: TRBJ2-4

DNA: TGTGCCAGCCTAGGACACCGAACTACTAATGAGCAGTTCTTC
CDR3: CASLGHRTTNEQFF
V: TRBV6-1
size: .
D: .
J: TRBJ2-1

DNA: TGTGCCAGCAGCTTTGCCTTACAGGGAAAGAGTGAAAAACTGTTTTTT
CDR3: CASSFALQGKSEKLFF
V: TRBV5-4
size: once
D: .
J: TRBJ1-4

DNA: TGTGCCAGCAAGGCGGCTAGCGGGTCCTACGAGCAGTACTTC
CDR3: CASKAASGSYEQYF
V: TRBV6-5
size: .
D: TRBD2
J: TRBJ2-7

DNA: TGTGCCAGCAGCTTAGGTACAGGCGGCTTAAGCTCCTACGAGCAGTACTTC
CDR3: CASSLGTGGLSSYEQYF
V: TRBV11-2
size: .
D: .
J: TRBJ2-7

DNA: TGTGCCAGCAGTTACTCGGAGGGCGAGCAGTACTTC
CDR3: CASSYSEGEQYF
V: TRBV6-6
size: .
D: .
J: TRBJ2-7

DNA: TGCGCCAGCAGCTTGGGGGGGACTAGCGGCGCTCTAAACGAGCAGTACTTC
CDR3: CASSLGGTSGALNEQYF
V: TRBV5-1
size: .
D: TRBD2
J: TRBJ2-7

DNA: TGTGCCAGCAAGCCTAGCACAGATACGCAGTATTTT
CDR3: CASKPSTDTQYF
V: TRBV2
size: .
D: .
J: TRBJ2-3

DNA: TGTGCCAGCAGTGAATCGGCAGTCCAGCACTATGGCTACACCTTC
CDR3: CASSESAVQHYGYTF
V: TRBV25-1
size: once
D: .
J: TRBJ1-2

DNA: TGTGCCAGCACCTCACCCGGGCAGGGAATCGAGCAGTACTTC
CDR3: CASTSPGQGIEQYF
V: TRBV5-6
size: once
D: .
J: TRBJ2-7

DNA: TGTGCCAGCAGTGAATGGCAGGGGGCGGACGGAAACACCATATATTTT
CDR3: CASSEWQGADGNTIYF
V: TRBV2
size: .
D: TRBD1
J: TRBJ1-3

DNA: TGTGCCAGCAGCTTGGCGGGAGAGCAGTTCTTC
CDR3: CASSLAGEQFF
V: TRBV5-6
size: .
D: .
J: TRBJ2-1

DNA: TGTGCCTGGAGTGTACGCGGGAGGATTCAGTACGTCTCCTACGAGCAGTACTTC
CDR3: CAWSVRGRIQYVSYEQYF
V: TRBV30
size: .
D: TRBD2
J: TRBJ2-7

DNA: TGTGCCAGCAGTCCTAGCGGGAGGGCCAAAAACATTCAGTACTTC
CDR3: CASSPSGRAKNIQYF
V: TRBV6-5
size: .
D: TRBD2
J: TRBJ2-4

DNA: TGTGCCAGCAGACGTACAGGAAACACTGAAGCTTTCTTT
CDR3: CASRRTGNTEAFF
V: TRBV6-5
size: .
D: .
J: TRBJ1-1

DNA: TGTGCCAGCAGCCTTCCGGGGAAAGGGGGCTTGAGCCAGTACTTC
CDR3: CASSLPGKGGLSQYF
V: TRBV5-8
size: .
D: TRBD1
J: TRBJ2-7

DNA: TGTGCCAGCAGCTCCCTGGGTGTCGAGCAGTACTTC
CDR3: CASSSLGVEQYF
V: TRBV7-2
size: .
D: .
J: TRBJ2-7

DNA: TGTGCCAGCAGTTACGATTGGGGCAGTATTTACGGCTACACCTTC
CDR3: CASSYDWGSIYGYTF
V: TRBV6-5
size: .
D: .
J: TRBJ1-2

DNA: TGTGCCACTCGGGGGGGTGACAGGGCTGGGGCCAACGTCCTGACTTTC
CDR3: CATRGGDRAGANVLTF
V: TRBV28
size: .
D: .
J: TRBJ2-6

DNA: TGTGCCAGCAGCTCCGGGGGTGTGGGGGAGCAGTACTTC
CDR3: CASSSGGVGEQYF
V: TRBV13
size: .
D: .
J: TRBJ2-7

DNA: TGCGCCAGCAGCCAAGATGGACAGGTCTATGGCTACACCTTC
CDR3: CASSQDGQVYGYTF
V: TRBV4-1
size: .
D: TRBD1
J: TRBJ1-2

DNA: TGTGCCAGCAGCTTAACGGCCGGGAGAGGTGGAGGTGAGCAGTTCTTC
CDR3: CASSLTAGRGGGEQFF
V: TRBV7-6
size: .
D: .
J: TRBJ2-1

DNA: TGTGCCAGCAGTTCCTACGAGCAGTACTTC
CDR3: CASSSYEQYF
V: TRBV11-2
size: .
D: .
J: TRBJ2-7

DNA: TGCGCCAGCAGCTTCAACAGACCCGAGGCAGATGGCTACACCTTC
CDR3: CASSFNRPEADGYTF
V: TRBV5-1
size: .
D: .
J: TRBJ1-2

DNA: TGTGCCAGCAGCGTAGGAGGTGGGACCGGAGATACGCAGTATTTT
CDR3: CASSVGGGTGDTQYF
V: TRBV9
size: .
D: .
J: TRBJ2-3

DNA: TGTGCCAGTAGTCTCCAATCACCGATGGCGCAGGGTCAGCCCCAGCATTTT
CDR3: CASSLQSPMAQGQPQHF
V: TRBV19
size: .
D: .
J: TRBJ1-5

DNA: TGCGCCAGCAGTGAGACTAGCGGGAGTTCGGGTGCAGATACGCAGTATTTT
CDR3: CASSETSGSSGADTQYF
V: TRBV10-2
size: .
D: TRBD2
J: TRBJ2-3

DNA: TGTGCCAGCGCCGAAGGGGGCACTGAAGCTTTCTTT
CDR3: CASAEGGTEAFF
V: TRBV6-5
size: .
D: .
J: TRBJ1-1

DNA: TGTGCCAGTAGCCTGACATCGAACACTGAAGCTTTCTTT
CDR3: CASSLTSNTEAFF
V: TRBV19
size: .
D: .
J: TRBJ1-1

DNA: TGTGCCAGCAGCTACCGGGAGGGGGTCTACGAGCAGTACTTC
CDR3: CASSYREGVYEQYF
V: TRBV6-5
size: .
D: TRBD2
J: TRBJ2-7